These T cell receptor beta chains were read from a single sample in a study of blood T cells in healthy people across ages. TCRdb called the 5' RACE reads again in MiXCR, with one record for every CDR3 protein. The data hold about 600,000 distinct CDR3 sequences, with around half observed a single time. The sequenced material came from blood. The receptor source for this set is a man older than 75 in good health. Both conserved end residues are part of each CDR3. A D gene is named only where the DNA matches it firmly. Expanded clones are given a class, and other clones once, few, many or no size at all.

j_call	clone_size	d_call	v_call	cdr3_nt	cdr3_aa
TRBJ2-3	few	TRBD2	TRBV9	TGTGCCAGCAGCCGACTAGCGGAGAGCACAGATACGCAGTATTTT	CASSRLAESTDTQYF
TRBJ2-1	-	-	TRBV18	TGTGCCAGCTCACCGACAAGCACTAAAGAGACCCAGTTCTTC	CASSPTSTKETQFF
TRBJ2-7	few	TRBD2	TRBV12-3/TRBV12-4	TGTGCCAGCAGTTTATTGCGGGAGGGCCTTAACGAGCAGTACTTC	CASSLLREGLNEQYF
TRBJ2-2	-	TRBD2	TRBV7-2	TGTGCCAGCAGCTCACATCTAGCGGGAGCCCGCCGGGAGCTGTTTTTT	CASSSHLAGARRELFF
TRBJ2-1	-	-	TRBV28	TGTGCCAGCACCGATAGATACAATGAGCAGTTCTTC	CASTDRYNEQFF
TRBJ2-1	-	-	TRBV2	TGTGCCAGCAGTGTACTTCCCTACAATGAGCAGTTCTTC	CASSVLPYNEQFF
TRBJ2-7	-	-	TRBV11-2	TGTGCCAGCAGCTTAGATCTAGGGGTAACCCAGTACTTC	CASSLDLGVTQYF
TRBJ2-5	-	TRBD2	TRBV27	TGTGCCAGCAGTTTATACCCGGGACTAGCGGGGAAAGAGACCCAGTACTTC	CASSLYPGLAGKETQYF
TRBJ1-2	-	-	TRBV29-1	TGCAGCGTTGAAGAGGAATATGGCTACACCTTC	CSVEEEYGYTF
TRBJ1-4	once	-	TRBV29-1	TGCAGCGTTGCCTCAATCGCGGGGGAAAAACTGTTTTTT	CSVASIAGEKLFF
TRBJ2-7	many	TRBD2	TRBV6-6	TGTGCCAGCAGAGACCGGGCGGGGGTTACCTACGAGCAGTACTTC	CASRDRAGVTYEQYF
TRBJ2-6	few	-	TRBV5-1	TGCGCCAGCAGCTTGGCCAACCCAGCCTCTGGGGCCAACGTCCTGACTTTC	CASSLANPASGANVLTF
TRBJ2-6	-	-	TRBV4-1	TGCGCCAGCAGCCACACACGGGTATCTGGGGCCAACGTCCTGACTTTC	CASSHTRVSGANVLTF
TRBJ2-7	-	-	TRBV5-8	TGTGCCAGCAGCTTCACAGATACCGAGCAGTACTTC	CASSFTDTEQYF
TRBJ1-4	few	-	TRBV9	TGTGCCAGCAGCCGCCGGGGGTCGGGTGAAAAACTGTTTTTT	CASSRRGSGEKLFF
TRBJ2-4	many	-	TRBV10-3	TGTGCCATCAGTGGGGGCGAAAACATTCAGTACTTC	CAISGGENIQYF
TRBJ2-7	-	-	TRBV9	TGTGCCAGCAGCGTAGCTGATAAGTACGAGCAGTACTTC	CASSVADKYEQYF
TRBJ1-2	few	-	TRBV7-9	TGTGCCAGCAGCTCCCTGGGCCCTGAGGGAGGCTACACCTTC	CASSSLGPEGGYTF
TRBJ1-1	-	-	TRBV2	TGTGCCAGCAGTGAATTTCCGGGGAACACTGAAGCTTTCTTT	CASSEFPGNTEAFF
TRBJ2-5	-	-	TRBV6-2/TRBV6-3	TGTGCCAGCAGTTACTCCCACCAAGAGACCCAGTACTTC	CASSYSHQETQYF
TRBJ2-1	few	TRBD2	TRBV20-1	TGCAGTGCTAGGGGGACTAGCGGGGGAATCTACAATGAGCAGTTCTTC	CSARGTSGGIYNEQFF
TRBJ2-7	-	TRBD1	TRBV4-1	TGCGCCAGCAGCGCTCCGGACAGGGGAATAAACGAGCAGTACTTC	CASSAPDRGINEQYF
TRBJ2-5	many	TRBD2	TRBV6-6	TGTGCCAGCAGTCCATTAGCGGGGACCGGAGAGACCCAGTACTTC	CASSPLAGTGETQYF
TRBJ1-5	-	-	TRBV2	TGTGCCAGAGGGCCCCAGCATTTT	CARGPQHF
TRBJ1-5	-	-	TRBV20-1	TGCAGTGCTATACAGGGAAACGGCAATCAGCCCCAGCATTTT	CSAIQGNGNQPQHF
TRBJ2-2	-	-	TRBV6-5	TGTGTCAGCTACAGGAGTACGAACACCGGGGAGCTGTTTTTT	CVSYRSTNTGELFF
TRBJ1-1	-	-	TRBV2	TGTGCCAGCAGTACGCCCCCCGGGATGAACACTGAAGCTTTCTTT	CASSTPPGMNTEAFF
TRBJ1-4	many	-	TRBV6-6	TGTGCCAGCAGTTACGGATACAGGGATAATGAAAAACTGTTTTTT	CASSYGYRDNEKLFF
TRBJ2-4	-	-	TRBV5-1	TGCGCCAGCAGGCCACCCTCGGGGGAGCAGTACTTC	CASRPPSGEQYF
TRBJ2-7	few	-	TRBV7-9	TGTGCCAGCAGCAATTATCTCCGGGACTCGTCCTACGAGCAGTACTTC	CASSNYLRDSSYEQYF
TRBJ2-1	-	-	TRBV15	TGTGCCACCAGCCTGCCCTTGGCCCTCTCCTACAATGAGCAGTTCTTC	CATSLPLALSYNEQFF
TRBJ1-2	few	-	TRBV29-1	TGCAGCGTTGACCCCCGTGCCGGCTATGGCTACACCTTC	CSVDPRAGYGYTF
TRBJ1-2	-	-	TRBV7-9	TGTGCCAGCAGCTTAGCGCGGTCGGTATTCTATGGCTACACCTTC	CASSLARSVFYGYTF
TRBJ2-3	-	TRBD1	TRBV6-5	TGTGCCAGCAGTGCGGGACAGGGGCGGGGAGATACGCAGTATTTT	CASSAGQGRGDTQYF
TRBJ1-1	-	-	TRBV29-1	TGCAGCGTTGCGACCACTGGAGCTTTCTTT	CSVATTGAFF
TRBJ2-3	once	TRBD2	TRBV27	TGTGCCAGCAGTGACTTCGGGACTAGAGCAGATACGCAGTATTTT	CASSDFGTRADTQYF
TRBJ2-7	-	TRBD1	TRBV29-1	TGCAGCGTTGAAGTAGGACAGGGGGGTGGCGAGCAGTACTTC	CSVEVGQGGGEQYF
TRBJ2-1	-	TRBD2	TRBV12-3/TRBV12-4	TGTGCCAGCAGTCTTTCCGGACTAGGCCAGGGTGAGCAGTTCTTC	CASSLSGLGQGEQFF
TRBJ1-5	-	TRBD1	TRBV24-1	TGTGCCACCAGTGACCGGGACAGCGGAAGCAATCAGCCCCAGCATTTT	CATSDRDSGSNQPQHF
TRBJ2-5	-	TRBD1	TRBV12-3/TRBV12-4	TGTGCCAGCAGCTTTCGGACAGGGGGGAAGACCCAGTACTTC	CASSFRTGGKTQYF
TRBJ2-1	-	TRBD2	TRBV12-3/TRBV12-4	TGTGCCAGCAGGGATCATGGACTAGCTGGTAGTCGTGAGCAGTTCTTC	CASRDHGLAGSREQFF
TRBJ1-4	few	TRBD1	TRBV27	TGTGCCAGCAGTCAGGGGGCCGGGGAAAAACTGTTTTTT	CASSQGAGEKLFF
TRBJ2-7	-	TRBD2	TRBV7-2	TGTGCCAGCAGCTTCCCGGGAGGAACCTACGAGCAGTACTTC	CASSFPGGTYEQYF
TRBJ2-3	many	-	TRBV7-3	TGTGCCAGCAGCCCCGGGACCAAAACAGATACGCAGTATTTT	CASSPGTKTDTQYF
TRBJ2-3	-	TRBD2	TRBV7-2	TGTGCCAGCAGCTCCCGAGCGGGGGGGACAGATACGCAGTATTTT	CASSSRAGGTDTQYF
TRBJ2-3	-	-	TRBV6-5	TGTGCCAGCAGTTACAGGGCTACCAGCACAGATACGCAGTATTTT	CASSYRATSTDTQYF
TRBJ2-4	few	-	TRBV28	TGTGCCAGCAGTCCTCCCTCTACTAGGGAGCAGTACTTC	CASSPPSTREQYF
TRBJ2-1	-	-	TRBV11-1	TGTGCCAGCAGCTCTTCCCGGGTGAACAATGAGCAGTTCTTC	CASSSSRVNNEQFF
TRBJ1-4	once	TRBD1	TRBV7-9	TGTGCCAGCAACCTCGGGACAGCTTATGAAAAACTGTTTTTT	CASNLGTAYEKLFF
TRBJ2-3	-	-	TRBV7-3	TGTGCCAGCAGCTCGAACCCGACGGGGAACACAGATACGCAGTATTTT	CASSSNPTGNTDTQYF
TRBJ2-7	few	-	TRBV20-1	TGCAGTGCTACCTTGCCGCGGGGCAGAAGGGCCTACGAGCAGTACTTC	CSATLPRGRRAYEQYF
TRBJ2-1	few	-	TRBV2	TGTGCCAGCAGTGAAACTAGCTCCTACAATGAGCAGTTCTTC	CASSETSSYNEQFF
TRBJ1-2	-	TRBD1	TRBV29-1	TGCAGCGACGGGACAGGGGAGGGAAATGGCTACACCTTC	CSDGTGEGNGYTF
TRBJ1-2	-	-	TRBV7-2	TGTGCCAGCAGCTTAGAGGCAGGCCTCGCAGGACCCTATGGCTACACCTTC	CASSLEAGLAGPYGYTF
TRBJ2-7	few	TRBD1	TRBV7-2	TGTGCCAGCAGCTTAGACAGGGGGCTCGGCGAGCAGTACTTC	CASSLDRGLGEQYF
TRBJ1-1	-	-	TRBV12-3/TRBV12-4	TGTGCCAGCAGTCAGAACGGGGTGAACACTGAAGCTTTCTTT	CASSQNGVNTEAFF
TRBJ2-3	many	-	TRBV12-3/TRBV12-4	TGTGCCAGCCTAAGTAGGTGGAGTATAGATACGCAGTATTTT	CASLSRWSIDTQYF